The present TCR beta chain was sequenced within a study of cytomegalovirus exposure and HLA in healthy donors. Study findings and constraints: Rates of TCR association differed by HLA locus in a later analysis, with DRB1 highest and HLA-C lowest. Roughly uniform sequencing depth across donors was assumed, possibly incorrectly.

Worth noting for this clone: Its antigen remains unidentified.

Donors in the study were healthy people who gave bone marrow. The PCR contained 60 Vbeta and 13 Jbeta primers. Assay used: immunoSEQ multiplex PCR; TCRdb lists only in-frame clones, some missing. This sample carries about 67,000 clones, 80% to 90% of them seen once, and the ten largest clones take over 2.5%. The trim removed 0 bases at V and 3 bases at J, leaving 3 bases unmatched. CDR3 length: 15 amino acids. Germline loops: CDR1 SGHRS, CDR2 YFSETQ. V gene TRBV5-1 combines with J gene TRBJ2-1; 7 bases line up with TRBD2. The sequence was obtained from a woman aged 25 to 39 in good health and CMV-seronegative. Sequencing was done on a sample of PBMCs. The CDR3 sequence is CASSLGAGVYNEQFF. The CDR3, as DNA: TGCGCCAGCAGCTTGGGGGCGGGGGTCTACAATGAGCAGTTCTTC.